The rows below give T cell receptor beta chains drawn from one sample of a study of blood T cell repertoires in COVID-19. Produced via immunoSEQ multiplex PCR; TCRdb's table is partial and in-frame only. Here the sample spans 70,000 to 80,000 clones, 65% to 90% being singletons. The sample comprised peripheral blood. The receptors were sampled from a man older than 75 with acute or convalescent COVID-19. CDR3s include the opening cysteine and the closing phenylalanine or tryptophan. The D gene is left open where the match is weak. A clone size is listed for some rows: how often the clone was seen (once, few, many), or a class if it is expanded.

D,V,J,size,DNA,CDR3
TRBD2,TRBV15,TRBJ2-7,few,TGTGCCACCAGCAGAGGACTAGCGGGTATGAGCTCCTACGAGCAGTACTTC,CATSRGLAGMSSYEQYF
-,TRBV5-1,TRBJ2-5,-,TGCGCCAGCAGCTTTGGGGGGAGCGGCCCCCAAGAGACCCAGTACTTC,CASSFGGSGPQETQYF
-,TRBV6-6,TRBJ1-6,-,TGTGCCAGCAGTTACACCTCCAACAGAGATTCACCCCTCCACTTT,CASSYTSNRDSPLHF
TRBD2,TRBV6-5,TRBJ2-1,-,TGTGCCAGCAGTTACTTACTAGCGGGAAAGAATGAGCAGTTCTTC,CASSYLLAGKNEQFF
-,TRBV27,TRBJ2-5,-,TGTGCCAGCAGTTCTAGACTGCACGAGACCCAGTACTTC,CASSSRLHETQYF
TRBD2,TRBV27,TRBJ2-7,-,TGTGCCAGCAGCGAACTAGCGGGGAACTACGAGCAGTACTTC,CASSELAGNYEQYF
-,TRBV5-1,TRBJ2-2,-,TGCGCCAGCAGCTTGTTTCCCCTGCGGGACACCGGGGAGCTGTTTTTT,CASSLFPLRDTGELFF
-,TRBV28,TRBJ1-2,-,TGTGCCAGCAGTTGGACAGATCGATCTGGCTACACCTTC,CASSWTDRSGYTF
TRBD1,TRBV4-3,TRBJ1-2,-,TGCGCCAGCAGCCAAGACCCGACAGGGCTAGCTAACTATGGCTACACCTTC,CASSQDPTGLANYGYTF
TRBD1,TRBV6-2/TRBV6-3,TRBJ2-7,few,TGTGCCAGCAGCGCCCCCGGGACAGATTACTACGAGCAGTACTTC,CASSAPGTDYYEQYF
-,TRBV19,TRBJ2-5,-,TGTGCCAGTAGTATATCTAGCGAAGAGACCCAGTACTTC,CASSISSEETQYF
-,TRBV6-6,TRBJ1-4,-,TGTGCCAGCAGTTACACGGTAACTGAAAAACTGTTTTTT,CASSYTVTEKLFF
TRBD1,TRBV9,TRBJ2-7,-,TGTGCCAGCAGCGTAACCGGGACAGGGGGCTACGAGCAGTACTTC,CASSVTGTGGYEQYF
-,TRBV11-3,TRBJ2-1,-,TGTGCCAGCAGCTCTACGGGACAAAGTGAGCAGTTCTTC,CASSSTGQSEQFF